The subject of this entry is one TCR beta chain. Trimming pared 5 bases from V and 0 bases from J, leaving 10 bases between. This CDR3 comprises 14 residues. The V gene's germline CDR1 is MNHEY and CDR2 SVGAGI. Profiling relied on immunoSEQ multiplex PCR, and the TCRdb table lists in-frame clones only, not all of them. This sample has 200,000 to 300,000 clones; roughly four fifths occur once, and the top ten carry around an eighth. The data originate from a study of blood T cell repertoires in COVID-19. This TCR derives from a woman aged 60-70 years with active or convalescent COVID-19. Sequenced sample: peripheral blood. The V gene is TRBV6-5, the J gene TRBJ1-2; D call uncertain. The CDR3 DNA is TGTGCCAGCAGTCCGACACCGGCTAACTATGGCTACACCTTC. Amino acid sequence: CASSPTPANYGYTF.